These T cell receptor beta chains were read from a single sample in a study of shared clonotypes between healthy human individuals. Here immunoSEQ multiplex PCR was the method, and the copy in TCRdb shows in-frame clones only, minus some. The sample includes around 430,000 clones, roughly three quarters seen only once; the top ten take roughly an eighth. The specimen was PBMCs. These receptors came from a woman aged 40 to 50 in good health. Some clones in this sample may be carry-over from other donors' samples. The CDR3 runs from the conserved cysteine through the conserved F or W. D genes are given only for firm matches. Only some rows state a clone size, as once, few, many or a class for expanded clones.

j_gene: TRBJ1-6
abundance: -
d_gene: -
v_gene: TRBV28
CDR3aa: CASSFRQGGSPLHF
CDR3nt: TGTGCCAGCAGCTTCCGGCAGGGAGGTTCACCCCTCCACTTT

j_gene: TRBJ1-5
abundance: -
d_gene: TRBD1
v_gene: TRBV5-6
CDR3aa: CASSLWDRGDQPQHF
CDR3nt: TGTGCCAGCAGCTTGTGGGACAGGGGGGACCAGCCCCAGCATTTT

j_gene: TRBJ2-7
abundance: -
d_gene: TRBD2
v_gene: TRBV7-2
CDR3aa: CASSLAGGTSGYEQYF
CDR3nt: TGTGCCAGCAGCTTAGCGGGAGGGACTAGCGGATACGAGCAGTACTTC

j_gene: TRBJ2-3
abundance: -
d_gene: TRBD1
v_gene: TRBV18
CDR3aa: CASSPRGTGGIDTQYF
CDR3nt: TGTGCCAGCTCACCACGGGGGACAGGGGGAATAGATACGCAGTATTTT

j_gene: TRBJ2-2
abundance: -
d_gene: -
v_gene: TRBV15
CDR3aa: CATRGGAAGELFF
CDR3nt: TGTGCCACCAGGGGAGGAGCCGCCGGGGAGCTGTTTTTT

j_gene: TRBJ1-1
abundance: few
d_gene: -
v_gene: TRBV5-6
CDR3aa: CASSGSDSGNTEAFF
CDR3nt: TGTGCCAGCAGCGGGTCGGACAGTGGAAACACTGAAGCTTTCTTT

j_gene: TRBJ2-3
abundance: -
d_gene: TRBD2
v_gene: TRBV4-2
CDR3aa: CASSQGTSADTQYF
CDR3nt: TGTGCCAGCAGCCAGGGGACTAGTGCAGATACGCAGTATTTT

j_gene: TRBJ2-5
abundance: once
d_gene: TRBD2
v_gene: TRBV7-6
CDR3aa: CASSFSGRFQETQYF
CDR3nt: TGTGCCAGCAGCTTTAGCGGGAGATTTCAGGAGACCCAGTACTTC

j_gene: TRBJ2-4
abundance: -
d_gene: TRBD1
v_gene: TRBV28
CDR3aa: CASSTTRGSGDIQYF
CDR3nt: TGTGCCAGCAGTACAACCAGGGGGAGTGGGGACATTCAGTACTTC

j_gene: TRBJ2-7
abundance: -
d_gene: -
v_gene: TRBV6-6
CDR3aa: CASSSRGFSSYEQYF
CDR3nt: TGTGCCAGCAGTTCCAGGGGCTTTAGCTCCTACGAGCAGTACTTC

j_gene: TRBJ2-2
abundance: -
d_gene: -
v_gene: TRBV28
CDR3aa: CASSLASASTGELFF
CDR3nt: TGTGCCAGCAGTTTGGCTAGCGCGAGTACCGGGGAGCTGTTTTTT

j_gene: TRBJ2-1
abundance: once
d_gene: -
v_gene: TRBV14
CDR3aa: CASSLLGGSYNEQFF
CDR3nt: TGTGCCAGCAGCCTCCTGGGGGGATCTTACAATGAGCAGTTCTTC

j_gene: TRBJ2-7
abundance: -
d_gene: TRBD2
v_gene: TRBV7-2
CDR3aa: CASSLGGGRSYEQYF
CDR3nt: TGTGCCAGCAGCCTCGGGGGGGGTCGGTCCTACGAGCAGTACTTC

j_gene: TRBJ2-7
abundance: -
d_gene: TRBD2
v_gene: TRBV7-2
CDR3aa: CASSPWVASGYEQYF
CDR3nt: TGTGCCAGCAGCCCCTGGGTGGCTAGCGGATACGAGCAGTACTTC

j_gene: TRBJ1-2
abundance: many
d_gene: TRBD1
v_gene: TRBV30
CDR3aa: CAWSRDRGQGHGGYTF
CDR3nt: TGTGCCTGGAGCAGAGACAGGGGGCAGGGCCATGGTGGCTACACCTTC

j_gene: TRBJ2-3
abundance: -
d_gene: -
v_gene: TRBV7-2
CDR3aa: CASSLGYFESTDTQYF
CDR3nt: TGTGCCAGCAGCTTAGGTTATTTTGAGAGCACAGATACGCAGTATTTT

j_gene: TRBJ2-5
abundance: -
d_gene: -
v_gene: TRBV7-9
CDR3aa: CASSYTTPETQYF
CDR3nt: TGTGCCAGCAGCTATACAACCCCAGAGACCCAGTACTTC

j_gene: TRBJ1-4
abundance: -
d_gene: TRBD1
v_gene: TRBV28
CDR3aa: CASSFGQAGHEKLFF
CDR3nt: TGTGCCAGCAGTTTTGGACAGGCGGGGCATGAAAAACTGTTTTTT

j_gene: TRBJ1-2
abundance: -
d_gene: -
v_gene: TRBV28
CDR3aa: CASSFSLGLEYGYTF
CDR3nt: TGTGCCAGCAGTTTTTCTTTAGGGCTGGAGTATGGCTACACCTTC

j_gene: TRBJ1-1
abundance: -
d_gene: -
v_gene: TRBV30
CDR3aa: CAWSVGLNTEAFF
CDR3nt: TGTGCCTGGAGTGTAGGGTTGAACACTGAAGCTTTCTTT

j_gene: TRBJ2-5
abundance: -
d_gene: TRBD1
v_gene: TRBV27
CDR3aa: CASRLSQGAGETQYF
CDR3nt: TGTGCCAGCAGACTCTCACAGGGGGCGGGAGAGACCCAGTACTTC

j_gene: TRBJ1-2
abundance: -
d_gene: -
v_gene: TRBV19
CDR3aa: CASSILPGYGYTF
CDR3nt: TGTGCCAGTAGTATTCTTCCCGGCTATGGCTACACCTTC

j_gene: TRBJ2-6
abundance: -
d_gene: -
v_gene: TRBV9
CDR3aa: CASSVQPGQANVLTF
CDR3nt: TGTGCCAGCAGCGTTCAACCCGGACAGGCCAACGTCCTGACTTTC

j_gene: TRBJ2-1
abundance: -
d_gene: -
v_gene: TRBV5-1
CDR3aa: CASSLADSGEQFF
CDR3nt: TGCGCCAGCAGCTTGGCGGACTCCGGTGAGCAGTTCTTC

j_gene: TRBJ2-2
abundance: -
d_gene: -
v_gene: TRBV29-1
CDR3aa: CSSSRSGGELFF
CDR3nt: TGCAGCTCCAGCCGGTCGGGCGGGGAGCTGTTTTTT

j_gene: TRBJ2-7
abundance: -
d_gene: TRBD2
v_gene: TRBV6-1
CDR3aa: CASREVSGRVTYEQYF
CDR3nt: TGTGCCAGCAGGGAAGTTAGCGGGAGGGTAACCTACGAGCAGTACTTC

j_gene: TRBJ1-6
abundance: -
d_gene: TRBD1
v_gene: TRBV30
CDR3aa: CAWSDGQVNSPLHF
CDR3nt: TGTGCCTGGAGTGACGGACAGGTTAATTCACCCCTCCACTTT

j_gene: TRBJ2-1
abundance: -
d_gene: TRBD2
v_gene: TRBV5-1
CDR3aa: CASSLEAGGPPYNEQFF
CDR3nt: TGCGCCAGCAGCTTGGAAGCGGGAGGGCCCCCCTACAATGAGCAGTTCTTC